The T cell receptor (beta chain) described here comes from a study of human T cells and chemical hapten exposure (dated by TCRdb to the early 2020s). At the level of the whole study: For sensitization, 2% DPC in acetone was applied to a roughly 2 cm by roughly 2 cm area of upper inner arm skin. Throughout the study period of 20 to 30 weeks, patients also received therapeutic DPC doses to the scalp every week. Patch testing was done on the upper back using Finn chambers containing 0.01% DPC, and results were scored after 6 days according to International Contact Dermatitis Research Group standards. Most of the patients in the cohort were female, and the cohort covered alopecia areata with under or over 50% scalp involvement, alopecia totalis and alopecia universalis. Libraries were pooled for sequencing, and per-sample TCR yields varied mainly because of small differences in library volumes within the pool. The study tracked peripheral blood TCR repertoire changes in vivo during primary and secondary sensitization to the hapten diphenylcyclopropenone (DPC) in alopecia patients. Blood samples were taken from patients before sensitization (week 0) and then at 2, 6 and about 24 weeks after DPC sensitization. Approximately 28 alopecia patients gave blood for TCR sequencing at one to four time points (pre-sensitization, 2, 6 and 24 weeks).

Concerning this clonotype itself: Its antigen is unknown. Per-base quality was not reported, and no clone a single base away is much larger than it.

The CDR3 contains 15 residues, cysteine and phenylalanine counted. The retained sequence is limited to the CDR3, 45 bases, with the frame set at the first base. The germline V gene (reference sequence) provides CDR1 LNHNV and CDR2 YYDKDF. Trimming at the junction amounts to 2 bases on V and 7 bases on J, and the germline ends lie 14 bases apart. The time point label on this specimen signifies: patch test 3, about 24 weeks after DPC sensitization. Sample treatment or condition, as interpreted from the label and publication: therapeutic diphenylcyclopropenone sensitization with weekly scalp DPC. At each patch-test visit, blood was drawn before the patch test was applied. To be eligible, patients had to be aged 18 to 70, diagnosed with alopecia and judged suitable for DPC therapy, while pregnant patients were excluded. Total RNA was isolated from unfractionated whole blood collected in Tempus Blood RNA tubes.

Paper-wide results and their limitations: Repeated subsampling changed both the strength of the expansion versus patch-test correlation and the threshold at which that correlation became significant. A positive correlation was found between the number of PT1 expanded TCRs and patch test score, with significance reached at thresholds 8, 16 and 32 but not 4. Because every patient had alopecia, a presumed autoimmune disease, the patients' immune response might differ from that of healthy individuals. Compared with pre-sensitization or healthy control sets, expanded TCRs formed significantly more large CDR3 similarity clusters, which is consistent with antigen-driven responses. The number of TCRs above 1 in 1000 frequency did not change with DPC sensitization; there was no evidence of global repertoire structure alterations.

Libraries were prepared through RACE. The sequencing machine was a NextSeq 500. Library preparation attached unique molecular identifiers to individual cDNA molecules for quantitative, reproducible TCR counting. Both TCR alpha and TCR beta chains were sequenced from each blood RNA sample. Under the source paper's analysis protocol: A median of approximately 100,000 TCRs per sample was observed, with a range of roughly 23,224 to 750,000. The Decombinator software suite was used to annotate the V, J and CDR3 of the TCR reads. Every sample was subsampled to the same number of TCRs (28,000) for the PS versus PT1 abundance plots. TCRs were defined as expanded if absent before sensitization and observed at least eight times at the 2-week time point. TCRdb reran the public reads through fastp at Q25 and MiXCR, keeping productive beta chains. Each entry merges the rows of one CDR3 protein and shows their most common DNA and genes. Clone size and V and J calls follow TCRdb, not the original study. This sample lists approximately 80,000 distinct CDR3 sequences; about a tenth were detected once. The ten biggest clones cover about 4% of the sample.

The chain was built from TRBV15 and TRBJ2-2, with the D gene tentatively TRBD1 or TRBD2, based on 5 matching bases in each. Sequenced here: whole blood, sampled in connection with sensitization to the hapten diphenylcyclopropenone (DPC). This TCR was recovered from a woman aged 50 to 65 with alopecia areata. Some clones in this sample may be carry-over from other donors' samples. The CDR3 protein sequence reads: CATSRRGTVSGELFF. Read as DNA, the sequence is TGTGCCACCAGCAGACGTGGGACCGTCAGCGGGGAGCTGTTTTTT.